This paragraph reports one T cell receptor (beta chain). The assay was immunoSEQ multiplex PCR, and TCRdb's table has in-frame clones only and misses some. The data contain around 92,000 clones, about 93% of them singletons. This record comes from a study of T cell changes during pregnancy in multiple sclerosis. Germline values: CDR1 ENHRY, CDR2 SYGVKD. The CDR3 length is 17 residues. V lost 2 bases, J lost 1 base, and 2 bases stayed unmatched. The TCR comes from a female donor with multiple sclerosis, enrolled in a pregnancy study. Specimen: peripheral blood, collected in the first trimester of pregnancy. The rearrangement joins TRBV10-3 to TRBJ2-3; 14 bases align to TRBD2. The CDR3, as DNA: TGTGCCATCAGTGAGCCGGGACTAGCGGGGGGCACAGATACGCAGTATTTT. Translation: CAISEPGLAGGTDTQYF.